The sequence of this T cell receptor beta chain was determined in a study of spatial heterogeneity in lung cancer. Findings and caveats of the study: Tracking of tumor mutation counts was seen in expanded intratumoral alpha and beta TCR counts.

TCRdb re-called the 5' RACE reads through MiXCR, storing one row per CDR3 protein. Seen here are about 1,700 distinct CDR3 sequences, about 4.6% observed once, and the top ten hold 25% to 35%. As concerns this clonotype: Its specificity is unknown.

The time point denotes: sample taken at primary tumor resection. Trimming removed 5 bases from V and 6 bases from J, with 5 bases in between. CDR1 is LNHNV and CDR2 is YYDKDF in the germline V gene (reference sequence). The CDR3 extends over 11 amino acids. This rearrangement joins TRBV15 to TRBJ2-1; no clear D. This receptor was obtained from a male donor with early-stage non-small cell lung cancer. The sequenced sample was lung tumor tissue, obtained at surgery. The CDR3 here is CATSPSNEQFF. Written as DNA, the CDR3 is TGTGCCACCAGCCCCTCCAATGAGCAGTTCTTC.